Below, 9 T cell receptor beta chains from the same sample are listed, as sequenced in a study of read filtering for tumor transcriptome and immune sequencing. From 300 to 400 ng of RNA, a library with molecular barcoded alpha/delta and beta/gamma adaptors was made. TCRdb re-derived calls from the reads in MiXCR, one entry per CDR3 protein. The sample holds approximately 58,000 distinct CDR3 sequences; over 9% are singletons and the top ten take roughly 17%. Source material: a population of CD138-negative cells sorted from bone marrow. The receptors here all came from a donor at least 40 years old with multiple myeloma.

This clonotype was observed at least ten times. V is TRBV12-3 or TRBV12-4 and J is TRBJ1-4, with TRBD1 as a possible D gene (5 bases). With 6 bases removed from V and 8 bases from J, the gap between germline ends came to 10 bases. The CDR3 is made up of 12 amino acids. The CDR3 DNA reads as TGTGCCAGCAGGGGTGCAGGGGAAAAACTGTTTTTT. Translation: CASRGAGEKLFF.

This clonotype was seen repeatedly, ten times or more. The rearrangement links TRBV3-1 to TRBJ2-7, with D tentatively TRBD1 (6 bases). Between the trimmed V and J ends, which lost 2 bases and 2 bases, there was a span of 13 bases. This CDR3 is 15 amino acids long. Germline lookup yields CDR1 LGHDT and CDR2 YNNKEL (reference sequence). CDR3 amino acids: CASSQYSTGTYEQYF. The CDR3, as DNA: TGTGCCAGCAGCCAATATTCGACAGGTACCTACGAGCAGTACTTC.

This clonotype was seen ten or more times. The gene calls are TRBV7-6 and TRBJ1-1, with D unclear. This CDR3 is built from 13 residues. Germline V gene sequence: CDR1 SGHVS, CDR2 FNYEAQ. V shed 4 bases and J shed 2 bases, with 8 bases lying between them. DNA for the CDR3: TGTGCCAGCAGCTGGACTTTCAACACTGAAGCTTTCTTT. Translating it yields CASSWTFNTEAFF.

On this clonotype: One base away lies a much larger clone, so this may be a sequencing read error. The genes are TRBV6-1 and TRBJ1-3, with D hard to call. The CDR3 has 11 residues. CDR1 and CDR2 (germline): MNHNS, SASEGT. CDR3 sequence reads: CATVSGNTTYF. CDR3 DNA: TGTGCCACCGTCTCTGGAAACACCACATATTTT.

Comment on this clonotype: A much larger clone sits a single nucleotide away, making a read error possible. The rearrangement joins TRBV4-2 to TRBJ2-3, with no clear D. CDR1 and CDR2 (germline): LGHNA, YNFKEQ. The CDR3 covers 14 residues. Here the CDR3 reads CASSQVPATDTLYF. In nucleotides, the CDR3 is TGTGCCAGCAGCCAAGTACCAGCCACAGATACGCTGTATTTT.

This clonotype has at least ten counts. The gene calls are TRBV11-2 and TRBJ1-2; D is uncertain. The V end was cut by 4 bases, the J end by 4 bases, with 16 bases between. CDR3 length: 15 amino acids. CDR1 and CDR2 (germline): SGHAT, FQNNGV. In nucleotides, the CDR3 is TGTGCCAGCAGCTCCCTCCGCCGAGCGTTCTATGGCTACACCTTC. Translating gives CASSSLRRAFYGYTF.

This clonotype has at least ten counts. The gene calls are TRBV7-2 and TRBJ2-3; D not resolved. The CDR3 consists of 14 residues. Germline-derived CDR1 and CDR2 are SGHTA and FQGNSA. Trimming removed 2 bases from V and 0 bases from J, with 6 bases in between. CDR3 sequence: CASSLPDSTDTQYF. The DNA for the CDR3 is TGTGCCAGCAGCTTACCGGATAGCACAGATACGCAGTATTTT.

This clonotype was counted ten times or more. The chain combines TRBV24-1 with TRBJ2-7; TRBD1 agrees at 7 bases. V was pared by 3 bases and J by 3 bases, with 7 bases of the junction left unmatched. Germline CDR1 is KGHDR and CDR2 is SFDVKD. This CDR3 spans 15 amino acids. CDR3 sequence: CATSDPGQGDYEQYF. Written as DNA, the CDR3 is TGTGCCACCAGTGATCCCGGCCAGGGGGACTACGAGCAGTACTTC.

This clonotype turned up a few times. A much larger clone is a single base away; this may be a read error. V and J are TRBV7-2 and TRBJ2-5; 7 bases match TRBD1. Per the germline V gene, CDR1 is SGHTA and CDR2 is FQGNSA. The CDR3 is made up of 14 amino acids. The V gene end was trimmed by 5 bases and the J gene end by 1 base; junction bases not matched to a gene: 4. CDR3 loop: CASSPDRRQETQYF. The CDR3 nucleotides are TGTGCCAGCAGCCCGGACAGGCGCCAAGAGACCCAGTACTTC.